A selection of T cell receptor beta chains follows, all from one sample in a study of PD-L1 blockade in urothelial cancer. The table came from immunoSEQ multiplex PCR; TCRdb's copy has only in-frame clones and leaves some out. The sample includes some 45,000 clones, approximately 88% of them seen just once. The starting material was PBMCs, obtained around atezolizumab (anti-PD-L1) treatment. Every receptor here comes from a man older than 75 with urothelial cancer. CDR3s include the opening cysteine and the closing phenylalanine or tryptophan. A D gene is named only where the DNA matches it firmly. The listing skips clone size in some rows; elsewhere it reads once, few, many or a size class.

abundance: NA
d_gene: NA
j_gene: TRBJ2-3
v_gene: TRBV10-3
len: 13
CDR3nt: TGTGCCATCAGTGGGACTAGCACAGATACGCAGTATTTT
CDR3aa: CAISGTSTDTQYF

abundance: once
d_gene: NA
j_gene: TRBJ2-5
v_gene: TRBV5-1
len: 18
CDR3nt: TGCGCCAGCAGCTTGGATTTGGGCGGGGCTCTATCGCAAGAGACCCAGTACTTC
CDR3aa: CASSLDLGGALSQETQYF

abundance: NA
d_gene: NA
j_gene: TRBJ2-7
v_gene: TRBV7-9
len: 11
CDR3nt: TGTGCCAGCAGCCCTCAGTTTGAGCAGTACTTC
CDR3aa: CASSPQFEQYF

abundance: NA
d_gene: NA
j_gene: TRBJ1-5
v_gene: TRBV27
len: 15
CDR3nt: TGTGCCAGCAGTTTATACCCAGGGGTTAATCAGCCCCAGCATTTT
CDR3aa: CASSLYPGVNQPQHF

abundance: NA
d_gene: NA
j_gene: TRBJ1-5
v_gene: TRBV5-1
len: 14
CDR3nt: TGCGCCAGCGGTCAGACAGTCCCTAATCAGCCCCAGCATTTT
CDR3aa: CASGQTVPNQPQHF

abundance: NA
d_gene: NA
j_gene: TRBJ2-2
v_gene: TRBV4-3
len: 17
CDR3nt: TGCGCCAGCAGCCAAGAGGGGCTCGCGGGGAGGACCGGGGAGCTGTTTTTT
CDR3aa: CASSQEGLAGRTGELFF

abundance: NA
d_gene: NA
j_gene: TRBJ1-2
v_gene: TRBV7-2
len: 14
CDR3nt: TGTGCCAGCAGCCTCTCAGGGGTTAACTATGGCTACACCTTC
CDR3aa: CASSLSGVNYGYTF

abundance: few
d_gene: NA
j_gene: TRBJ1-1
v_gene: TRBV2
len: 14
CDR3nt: TGTGCCAGCAAGAACAGGGTTCTGAACACTGAAGCTTTCTTT
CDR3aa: CASKNRVLNTEAFF

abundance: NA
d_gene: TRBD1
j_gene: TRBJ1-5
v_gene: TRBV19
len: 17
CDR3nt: TGTGCCAGTAGTATCAGGCTTGGAAACAGGGGAAATCAGCCCCAGCATTTT
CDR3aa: CASSIRLGNRGNQPQHF

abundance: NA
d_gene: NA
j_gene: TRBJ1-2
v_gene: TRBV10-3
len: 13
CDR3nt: TGTGCCATCAGTGTGGAGAAGGACTATGGCTACACCTTC
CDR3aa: CAISVEKDYGYTF

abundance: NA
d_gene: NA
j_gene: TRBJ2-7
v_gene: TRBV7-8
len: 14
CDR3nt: TGTGCCAGCAGCTTATCCAGGGTGACCAACGAGCAGTACTTC
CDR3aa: CASSLSRVTNEQYF

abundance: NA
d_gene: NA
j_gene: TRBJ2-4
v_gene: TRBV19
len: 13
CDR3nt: TGTGCCAGTAGGGAGGACCGGGCAAACATTCAGTACTTC
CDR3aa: CASREDRANIQYF

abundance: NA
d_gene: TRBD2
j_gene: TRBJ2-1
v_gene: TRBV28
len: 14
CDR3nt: TGTGCCAGTTTGAGCGGGAGCCGCTACAATGAGCAGTTCTTC
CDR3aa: CASLSGSRYNEQFF

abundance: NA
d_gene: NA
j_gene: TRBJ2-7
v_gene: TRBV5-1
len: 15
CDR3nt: TGCGCCAGCAGCTTGGCCTATTTTAGCCTAAACGAGCAGTACTTC
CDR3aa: CASSLAYFSLNEQYF

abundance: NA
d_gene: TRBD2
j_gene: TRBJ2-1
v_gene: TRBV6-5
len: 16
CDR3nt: TGTGCCAGCAGTTACTCGACTAGCGGACCCTACAATGAGCAGTTCTTC
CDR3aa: CASSYSTSGPYNEQFF

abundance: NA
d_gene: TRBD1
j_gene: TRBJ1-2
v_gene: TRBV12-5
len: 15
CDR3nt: TGTGCTAGTGTTCCTGGACAGGGGACTAACTATGGCTACACCTTC
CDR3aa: CASVPGQGTNYGYTF

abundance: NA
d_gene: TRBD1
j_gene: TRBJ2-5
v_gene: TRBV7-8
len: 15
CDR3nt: TGTGCCAGCAGCTTGTCTGGACAGGGGAAAGAGACCCAGTACTTC
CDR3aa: CASSLSGQGKETQYF

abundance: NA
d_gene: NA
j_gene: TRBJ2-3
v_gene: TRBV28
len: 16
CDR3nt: TGTGCCAGTCTTCCACCTCCCACATTCGACACAGATACGCAGTATTTT
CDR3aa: CASLPPPTFDTDTQYF

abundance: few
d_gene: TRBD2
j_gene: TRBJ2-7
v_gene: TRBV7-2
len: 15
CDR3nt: TGTGCCAGCAGCCCGTGGACTAGCGGGAGAGGCGAGCAGTACTTC
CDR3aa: CASSPWTSGRGEQYF

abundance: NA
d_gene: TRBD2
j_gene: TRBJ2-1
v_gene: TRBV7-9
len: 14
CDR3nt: TGTGCCAGCGAACGGGAGGTCTCCTACAATGAGCAGTTCTTC
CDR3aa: CASEREVSYNEQFF

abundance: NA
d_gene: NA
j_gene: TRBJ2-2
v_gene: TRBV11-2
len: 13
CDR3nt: TGTGCCAGCAGCTTAGTGTTATCCGGGGAGCTGTTTTTT
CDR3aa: CASSLVLSGELFF

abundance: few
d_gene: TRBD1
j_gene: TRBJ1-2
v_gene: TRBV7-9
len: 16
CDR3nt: TGTGCCAGCAGCTTAGGCTCGGGACAGGGGGCGGACGGCTACACCTTC
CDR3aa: CASSLGSGQGADGYTF

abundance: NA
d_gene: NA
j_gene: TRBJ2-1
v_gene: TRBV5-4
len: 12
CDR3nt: TGTGCCAGCAGCGCGTCCCACGGTGAGCAGTTCTTC
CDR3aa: CASSASHGEQFF

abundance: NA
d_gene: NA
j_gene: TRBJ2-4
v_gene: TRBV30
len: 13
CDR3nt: TGTGCCTGGAGTCCCAGGGGTCGGAACATTCAGTACTTC
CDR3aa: CAWSPRGRNIQYF

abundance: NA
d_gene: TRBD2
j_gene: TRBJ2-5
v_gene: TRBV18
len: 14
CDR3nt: TGTGCCAGCTCACCAGGGAGCGGGGAAGAGACCCAGTACTTC
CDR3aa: CASSPGSGEETQYF

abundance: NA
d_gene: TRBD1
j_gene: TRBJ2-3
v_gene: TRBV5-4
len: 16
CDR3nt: TGTGCCAGCAGCTTGGCTCTGCAGGGGGGCACAGATACGCAGTATTTT
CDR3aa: CASSLALQGGTDTQYF

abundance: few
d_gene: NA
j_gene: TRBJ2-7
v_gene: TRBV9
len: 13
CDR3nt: TGTGCCAGCAGCCCCCCAGCAGGCTACGAGCAGTACTTC
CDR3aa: CASSPPAGYEQYF

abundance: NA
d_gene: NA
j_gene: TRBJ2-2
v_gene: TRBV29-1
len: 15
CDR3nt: TGCAGCGTTGAAGGGGGGACACGGAACACCGGGGAGCTGTTTTTT
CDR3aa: CSVEGGTRNTGELFF

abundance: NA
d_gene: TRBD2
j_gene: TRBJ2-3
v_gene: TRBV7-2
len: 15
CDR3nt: TGTGCCAGCAGTTACAGCGGGGGAAGGGCAGATACGCAGTATTTT
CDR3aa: CASSYSGGRADTQYF

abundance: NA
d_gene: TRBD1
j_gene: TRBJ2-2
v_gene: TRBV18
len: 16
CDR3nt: TGTGCCAGCTCACCCCGGGACAGGACGAACACCGGGGAGCTGTTTTTT
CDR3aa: CASSPRDRTNTGELFF

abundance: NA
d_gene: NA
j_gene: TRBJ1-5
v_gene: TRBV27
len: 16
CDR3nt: TGTGCCAGCAGTTTAGGGAGGGGTAGCAGCAATCAGCCCCAGCATTTT
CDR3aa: CASSLGRGSSNQPQHF

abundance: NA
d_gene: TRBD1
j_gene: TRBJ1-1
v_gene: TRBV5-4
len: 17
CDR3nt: TGTGCCAGCAGGCCGGGACAGGCTTCACTCGGAGGCACTGAAGCTTTCTTT
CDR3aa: CASRPGQASLGGTEAFF

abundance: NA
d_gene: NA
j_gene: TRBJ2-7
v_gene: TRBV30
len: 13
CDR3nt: TGTGCCTGGAGCGAGACAGTCTCCTACGAGCAGTACTTC
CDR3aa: CAWSETVSYEQYF

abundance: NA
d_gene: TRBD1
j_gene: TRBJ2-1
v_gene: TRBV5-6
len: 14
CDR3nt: TGTGCCAGCAGCTCTAACTACCGGGACAGTGAGCAGTTCTTC
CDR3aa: CASSSNYRDSEQFF

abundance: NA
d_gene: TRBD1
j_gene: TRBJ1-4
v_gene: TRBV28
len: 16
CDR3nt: TGTGCCAGCAGCGATACGGTGGGACAGGGGAATGAAAAACTGTTTTTT
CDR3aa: CASSDTVGQGNEKLFF

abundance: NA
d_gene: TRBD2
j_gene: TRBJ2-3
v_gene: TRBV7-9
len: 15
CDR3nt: TGTGCCAGCAGCTTGACTAGCGGACAAACAGATACGCAGTATTTT
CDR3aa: CASSLTSGQTDTQYF

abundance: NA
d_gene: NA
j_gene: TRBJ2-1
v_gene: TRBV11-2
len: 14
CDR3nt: TGTGCCAGCAGCCCCCTTCCGGGATTTTACGAGCAGTTCTTC
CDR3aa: CASSPLPGFYEQFF

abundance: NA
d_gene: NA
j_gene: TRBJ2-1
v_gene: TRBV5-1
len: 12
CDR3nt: TGCGCCAGCAGCCGGACCAGGGATGAGCAGTTCTTC
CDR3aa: CASSRTRDEQFF

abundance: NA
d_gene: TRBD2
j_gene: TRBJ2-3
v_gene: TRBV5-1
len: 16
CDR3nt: TGCGCCAGCAGCTCAACTAGCGGGAGGCACACAGATACGCAGTATTTT
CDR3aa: CASSSTSGRHTDTQYF

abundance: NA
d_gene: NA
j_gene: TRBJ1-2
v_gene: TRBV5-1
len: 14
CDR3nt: TGCGCCAGCAGCCCCACCCGGCCAGGGGACGGCTACACCTTC
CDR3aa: CASSPTRPGDGYTF